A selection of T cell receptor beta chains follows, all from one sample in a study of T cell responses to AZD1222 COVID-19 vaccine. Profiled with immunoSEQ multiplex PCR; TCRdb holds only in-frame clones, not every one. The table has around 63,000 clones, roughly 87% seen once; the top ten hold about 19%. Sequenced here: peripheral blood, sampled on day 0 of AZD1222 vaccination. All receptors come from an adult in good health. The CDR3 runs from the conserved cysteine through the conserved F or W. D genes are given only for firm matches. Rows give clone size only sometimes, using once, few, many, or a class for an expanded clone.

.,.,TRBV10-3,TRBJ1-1,CALTSGPYTEAFF,TGTGCCTTGACGAGTGGGCCCTACACTGAAGCTTTCTTT
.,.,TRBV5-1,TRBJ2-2,CASNDGNTGELFF,TGCGCCAGCAACGACGGGAACACCGGGGAGCTGTTTTTT
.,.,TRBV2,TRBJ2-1,CASEGLPGNEQFF,TGTGCCAGCGAGGGACTCCCTGGGAATGAGCAGTTCTTC
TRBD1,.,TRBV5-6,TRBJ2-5,CASSLFAGGQETQYF,TGTGCCAGCAGCTTGTTCGCAGGGGGCCAAGAGACCCAGTACTTC
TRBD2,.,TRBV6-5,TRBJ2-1,CASRITGGNYNEQFF,TGTGCCAGCAGGATAACGGGGGGGAACTACAATGAGCAGTTCTTC
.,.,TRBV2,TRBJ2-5,CASSEKRADETQYF,TGTGCCAGCAGTGAAAAGCGGGCTGATGAGACCCAGTACTTC
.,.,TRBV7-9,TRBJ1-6,CASSSAGVVGSPLHF,TGTGCCAGCAGCTCGGCGGGGGTGGTTGGGTCACCCCTCCACTTT
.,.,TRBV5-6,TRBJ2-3,CASSPPPGRDPTDTQYF,TGTGCCAGCAGCCCCCCTCCCGGCAGGGACCCCACAGATACGCAGTATTTT
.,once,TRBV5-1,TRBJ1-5,CASSLEGQNQPQHF,TGCGCCAGCAGCTTAGAGGGGCAGAATCAGCCCCAGCATTTT
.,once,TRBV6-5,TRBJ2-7,CASSYRQPGSYEQYF,TGTGCCAGCAGTTACCGTCAACCAGGCTCCTACGAGCAGTACTTC
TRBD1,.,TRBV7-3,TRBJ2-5,CASSRDRQETQYF,TGTGCCAGCAGCCGGGACAGACAAGAGACCCAGTACTTC
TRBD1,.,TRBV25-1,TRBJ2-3,CASSADRGLRDTQYF,TGTGCCAGCAGTGCGGACAGGGGGCTGAGGGATACGCAGTATTTT
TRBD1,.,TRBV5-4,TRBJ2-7,CASSRPRTGNEQYF,TGTGCCAGCAGCCGGCCCCGGACAGGGAACGAGCAGTACTTC
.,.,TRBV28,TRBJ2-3,CASSLGGWGTDTQYF,TGTGCCAGCAGTTTAGGGGGTTGGGGCACAGATACGCAGTATTTT
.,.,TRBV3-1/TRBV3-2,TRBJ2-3,CASSQVGWGTDTQYF,TGTGCCAGCAGCCAAGTAGGATGGGGCACAGATACGCAGTATTTT
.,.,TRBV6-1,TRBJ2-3,CASSEGLASTDTQYF,TGTGCCAGCAGTGAAGGGTTAGCGAGCACAGATACGCAGTATTTT
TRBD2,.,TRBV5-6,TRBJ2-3,CASRNVLLAGWREGDTQYF,TGTGCCAGCAGAAACGTTTTGTTAGCGGGGTGGCGAGAGGGAGATACGCAGTATTTT
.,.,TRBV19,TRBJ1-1,CASSTYLQLGTEAFF,TGTGCCAGTAGTACCTACCTCCAGCTGGGCACTGAAGCTTTCTTT
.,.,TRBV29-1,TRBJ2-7,CSVELWGMDEQYF,TGCAGCGTTGAATTGTGGGGAATGGACGAGCAGTACTTC
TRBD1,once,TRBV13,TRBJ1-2,CASSTPGQVSGGYTF,TGTGCCAGCAGCACTCCGGGACAGGTCTCGGGGGGCTACACCTTC
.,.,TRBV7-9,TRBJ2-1,CASSLGSYNEQFF,TGTGCCAGCAGCTTAGGGTCCTACAATGAGCAGTTCTTC
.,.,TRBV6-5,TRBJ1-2,CASSRTTIPDYF,TGTGCCAGCAGTCGGACGACAATCCCGGATTACTTC
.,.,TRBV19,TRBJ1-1,CASNPATATATEAFF,TGTGCCAGTAATCCAGCGACAGCGACAGCGACTGAAGCTTTCTTT
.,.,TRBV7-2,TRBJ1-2,CASSPTVSNYGYTF,TGTGCCAGCAGCCCAACAGTTAGTAACTATGGCTACACCTTC
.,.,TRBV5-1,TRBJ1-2,CASSLMGGDYGYTF,TGCGCCAGCAGCTTGATGGGGGGCGACTATGGCTACACCTTC
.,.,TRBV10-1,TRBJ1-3,CASSESGRNTIYF,TGCGCCAGCAGTGAATCGGGACGAAACACCATATATTTT
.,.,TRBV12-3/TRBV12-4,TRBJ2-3,CASSFRRDTQYF,TGTGCCAGCAGTTTCCGTCGGGATACGCAGTATTTT
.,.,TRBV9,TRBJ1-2,CASSATPRHGYTF,TGTGCCAGCAGCGCAACCCCCCGCCATGGCTACACCTTC
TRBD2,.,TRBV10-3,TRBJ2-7,CAIWGGSGDYEQYF,TGTGCCATCTGGGGGGGTTCGGGCGACTACGAGCAGTACTTC
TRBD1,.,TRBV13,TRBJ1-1,CASSFRADRGGTEAFF,TGTGCCAGCAGCTTTCGGGCCGACAGGGGGGGAACTGAAGCTTTCTTT
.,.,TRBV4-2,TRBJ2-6,CASSQDLGNGANVLTF,TGTGCCAGCAGCCAAGACCTAGGAAATGGGGCCAACGTCCTGACTTTC